These T cell receptor beta chains were read from a single sample in a study of T-cell reconstitution after alpha-beta-depleted transplantation in children. MiXCR, run by TCRdb on the PCR reads, gives a single entry per CDR3 protein. This sample has hundreds of thousands of distinct CDR3 sequences, with 16% found just once. Material: PBMCs from the stem cell graft donor, obtained from the stem cell graft. All receptors come from a human donor who donated a stem cell graft to a child with acute myeloid leukemia. CDR3s include the opening cysteine and the closing phenylalanine or tryptophan. Each record gives: V gene, clone size, J gene, D gene, CDR3 protein, CDR3 DNA. D genes are given only for firm matches. Expanded clones get a size class; other rows say once, few or many, or leave the size out.

>TRBV5-4|.|TRBJ1-6|.
CASSLPDSNSPLHF
TGTGCCAGCAGCTTGCCAGACTCTAATTCACCCCTCCACTTT
>TRBV6-2/TRBV6-3|few|TRBJ1-5|.
CASSYPTWPQHF
TGTGCCAGCAGTTACCCCACATGGCCCCAGCATTTT
>TRBV7-9|.|TRBJ1-1|.
CASRGGGANTEAFF
TGTGCCAGCAGGGGGGGTGGCGCCAACACTGAAGCTTTCTTT
>TRBV4-1|.|TRBJ1-5|.
CASSQPDQGLGQPQHF
TGCGCCAGCAGCCAGCCCGACCAGGGTCTGGGTCAGCCCCAGCATTTT
>TRBV12-3/TRBV12-4|many|TRBJ1-2|.
CASSFGGGNYGYTF
TGTGCCAGCAGTTTCGGGGGGGGGAACTATGGCTACACCTTC
>TRBV12-3/TRBV12-4|many|TRBJ2-5|.
CASSRPTGSGETQYF
TGTGCCAGCAGCCGTCCCACAGGGAGTGGAGAGACCCAGTACTTC
>TRBV20-1|many|TRBJ2-3|.
CSAPPSAGTDTQYF
TGCAGTGCTCCCCCTAGCGCCGGCACAGATACGCAGTATTTT
>TRBV10-3|.|TRBJ2-3|TRBD1
CAIRGDRPTDTQYF
TGTGCCATCAGGGGGGACAGACCCACAGATACGCAGTATTTT
>TRBV11-2|few|TRBJ2-1|TRBD1
CASSLRTGSSYNEQFF
TGTGCCAGCAGCTTAAGGACAGGGAGCTCCTACAATGAGCAGTTCTTC
>TRBV6-5|many|TRBJ1-6|TRBD1
CASSLGQATSPLHF
TGTGCCAGCAGTTTGGGACAGGCGACTTCACCCCTCCACTTT
>TRBV9|many|TRBJ2-1|TRBD1
CASSVSGTGNEQFF
TGTGCCAGCAGCGTGTCCGGGACAGGGAATGAGCAGTTCTTC